These 19 T cell receptor beta chains were sequenced from one sample in a study of control samples from healthy donors and cancer patients (TCRdb year 2020). Library preparation employed the immunoSEQ multiplex PCR assay. The table comes from immuneACCESS by way of TCRdb, which keeps in-frame sequences with V and J called. Part of the clones is missing from these tables; in studies checked, under half for an unresolved V gene and the rest for unknown reasons. This sample is represented by about 58,000 clones; more than 70% of them were singletons. About 12% of the sample is held by the ten biggest clonotypes. Input material: PBMCs. The source is a woman aged 55-69 years with lung cancer.

The CDR3 loop is CASSPFFGNTEAFF. The CDR3 DNA reads TGTGCCAGCTCACCTTTTTTCGGGAACACTGAAGCTTTCTTT. The rearrangement joins TRBV18 to TRBJ1-1; D is unresolved. The CDR3 is 14 residues long. In germline, CDR1 is KGHSH, CDR2 LQKENI. V lost 3 bases, J lost 1 base, and 9 bases lay in between.

The V and J genes are TRBV7-3 and TRBJ2-3; D may be TRBD2 (7 bases). The CDR3 extends over 15 amino acids. V was pared by 2 bases and J by 1 base, with 10 bases between. The germline gives CDR1 SGHTA, CDR2 FQGTGA. CDR3 loop: CASSLAGAGTDTQYF. In DNA form, the CDR3 reads TGTGCCAGCAGCTTAGCGGGGGCCGGCACAGATACGCAGTATTTT. The complete variable domain, with remaining parts taken from reference TRBV7-3 and TRBJ2-3, reads GAGVSQTPSNKVTEKGKYVELRCDPISGHTALYWYRQSLGQGPEFLIYFQGTGAADDSGLPNDRFFAVRPEGSVSTLKIQRTERGDSAVYLCASSLAGAGTDTQYFGPGTRLTVL.

This sequence joins TRBV3-1 (or the pseudogene TRBV3-2) and TRBJ1-2; unclear D gene. The CDR3 loop spans 16 amino acids. The V end was cut by 1 base, the J end by 3 bases, with 15 bases between. The germline gives CDR1 LGHDT, CDR2 YNNKEL (reference sequence). CDR3 sequence (DNA): TGTGCCAGCAGCCAAGCCGCCGGCCAGGCTTACTATGGCTACACCTTC. Encoded protein: CASSQAAGQAYYGYTF.

This chain links TRBV5-1 with TRBJ2-1; 9 positions agree with TRBD2. V trimming: 0 bases; J trimming: 7 bases; junction bases outside the gene matches: 5. Germline V gives CDR1 SGHRS, CDR2 YFSETQ. The CDR3 runs to 15 residues. CDR3 in DNA: TGCGCCAGCAGCTTGGATAGCGGGAGAAGTAATGAGCAGTTCTTC. As protein: CASSLDSGRSNEQFF. The full variable domain, its missing parts supplied by reference TRBV5-1 and TRBJ2-1, is KAGVTQTPRYLIKTRGQQVTLSCSPISGHRSVSWYQQTPGQGLQFLFEYFSETQRNKGNFPGRFSGRQFSNSRSEMNVSTLELGDSALYLCASSLDSGRSNEQFFGPGTRLTVL.

A note on this clone: One junction end disagrees with the germline gene, perhaps due to a read error. For the CDR3, the DNA is TGTGCCAGCAACCAAGATGTTCGCAGGGGGGGACTAGCGCGACACACAGATACGCAGTATTTT. This gives the protein CASNQDVRRGGLARHTDTQYF. V and J are TRBV3-1 (or the pseudogene TRBV3-2) and TRBJ2-3; 10 nucleotides line up with TRBD2. The CDR3 covers 21 residues. CDR1 is LGHDT, CDR2 YNNKEL, per germline (reference sequence).

This rearrangement joins TRBV5-1 to TRBJ2-2; 10 bases match TRBD1. With 4 bases clipped from V and 5 bases from J, the junction kept 5 bases outside the gene matches. This CDR3 is built from 15 residues. Germline V gene lookup returns CDR1 SGHRS and CDR2 YFSETQ. The CDR3, as DNA: TGCGCCAGCAGCCCCGGGACAGGGGAGACCGGGGAGCTGTTTTTT. Its protein is CASSPGTGETGELFF.

J is TRBJ2-6 and V is TRBV28; 8 bases line up with TRBD1. V dropped 6 bases and J dropped 3; count of bases not matched to a gene: 1. Germline V gene sequence: CDR1 MDHEN, CDR2 SYDVKM. The CDR3 extends over 14 amino acids. The CDR3 DNA reads TGTGCCAGCAGAACAGGGGGTGGGGCCAACGTCCTGACTTTC. Translation gives CASRTGGGANVLTF.

V gene TRBV6-5 combines with J gene TRBJ2-3, with TRBD2 as a possible D gene (7 bases). Trimming left V 8 bases short and J 3 bases short, with 15 bases between. The germline V gene encodes CDR1 MNHEY and CDR2 SVGAGI. CDR3 length: 14 residues. The DNA of the CDR3 is TGTGCCAGCGCCACCGGGGGGCGTACAGATACGCAGTATTTT. Protein sequence: CASATGGRTDTQYF.

The V gene is TRBV5-1, the J gene TRBJ1-4; D gene uncertain. Germline loops: CDR1 SGHRS, CDR2 YFSETQ. V dropped 0 bases and J dropped 12 bases, with 15 bases sitting between them. This CDR3 region has 14 residues. The CDR3 reads CASSLGLEYGELFF. CDR3 nucleotide sequence: TGCGCCAGCAGCTTGGGACTTGAGTACGGCGAACTGTTTTTT.

The chain carries TRBV12-5 and TRBJ1-5; TRBD1 might be the D (6 bases). The V gene lost 0 bases and the J gene lost 7 bases, with 13 bases spanning the gap. Germline CDR1 reads LGHNT; CDR2 reads FRNRAP. This CDR3 comprises 15 residues. In DNA form, the CDR3 reads TGTGCTAGTGGTTTGGTACAGGGTGGTGGGCAGCCCCAGCATTTT. Protein sequence: CASGLVQGGGQPQHF.

This clone was counted only a few times. This chain connects TRBV7-9 to TRBJ1-3; D possibly corresponds to TRBD1 (5 bases). Trimming stripped 7 bases from V and 2 bases from J, with 15 bases between. Per the germline V gene, CDR1 is SEHNR and CDR2 is FQNEAQ (reference sequence). The CDR3 length is 15 residues. This CDR3 reads CASNTLGGAGNTIYF. The CDR3 region has the DNA TGTGCCAGCAATACCCTCGGGGGAGCTGGAAACACCATATATTTT.

The rearrangement joins TRBV5-1 to TRBJ2-2, with D unresolved. The CDR3 runs 14 residues. The germline V and J ends were trimmed by 0 bases and 5 bases, with 8 bases remaining between them. Germline CDR1 reads SGHRS; CDR2 reads YFSETQ. The CDR3 loop reads CASSLALGTGELFF. The CDR3 nucleotides are TGCGCCAGCAGCTTGGCCCTAGGGACCGGGGAGCTGTTTTTT.

The chain carries TRBV6-5 and TRBJ2-7, with 11 bases fitting TRBD1. Germline loops: CDR1 MNHEY, CDR2 SVGAGI. This CDR3 spans 14 amino acids. The V and J ends lost 6 bases and 3 bases, in that order; junction bases with no gene match: 4. This CDR3 reads CASSRDRGSYEQYF. The CDR3 DNA follows: TGTGCCAGCAGCCGGGACAGGGGGAGCTACGAGCAGTACTTC.

The rearrangement links TRBV9 to TRBJ2-3; TRBD1 is a possible D gene (5 bases). V lost 1 base and J 5 bases, leaving 8 bases between the germline ends. Germline CDR1 and CDR2: SGDLS and YYNGEE. The length of the CDR3 is 13 residues. The chain's CDR3 is CASSVSGKDTQYF. The CDR3 bases are TGTGCCAGCAGCGTATCAGGGAAAGATACGCAGTATTTT.

The chain employs TRBV30 and TRBJ2-5; 8 bases are shared with TRBD1. Trimming removed 4 bases from V and 4 bases from J; junction bases left unmatched: 14. The length of the CDR3 is 16 residues. Germline CDR1 reads GTSNPN; CDR2 reads SVGIG (reference sequence). The CDR3 sequence: CAWNADRVVFGETQYF. The CDR3 bases are TGTGCCTGGAATGCGGACAGGGTTGTATTCGGAGAGACCCAGTACTTC.

V and J are TRBV11-2 and TRBJ2-5; 9 nucleotides agree with TRBD2. The length of the CDR3 is 17 residues. The germline V gene encodes CDR1 SGHAT and CDR2 FQNNGV. V was pared by 1 base and J by 0 bases, with 6 bases of the junction left unmatched. DNA for the CDR3: TGTGCCAGCAGCTTAGGCCGACTAGCGGCGTACCAAGAGACCCAGTACTTC. Its translation is CASSLGRLAAYQETQYF.

This rearrangement joins TRBV19 to TRBJ1-1; D is uncertain. The ends were cut back, 3 bases at V and 4 bases at J, with 12 bases in the middle. CDR1 is LNHDA, CDR2 SQIVND, per germline (reference sequence). The CDR3 has 14 amino acids. DNA for the CDR3: TGTGCCAGTAGTATCGTCGTTTGGGGCACTGAAGCTTTCTTT. Amino acids: CASSIVVWGTEAFF.

This chain connects TRBV28 to TRBJ2-7; D not certain. The CDR3 extends over 15 amino acids. Looked up from germline, CDR1 is MDHEN and CDR2 is SYDVKM. V shed 5 bases and J shed 0 bases, with 14 bases lying between them. The CDR3 protein is CASSPPGYSSYEQYF. The CDR3 DNA sequence: TGTGCCAGCAGTCCCCCGGGTTACAGCTCCTACGAGCAGTACTTC.

This chain joins TRBV5-6 and TRBJ1-2; D is undetermined. CDR3 size: 11 residues. V was trimmed by 5 bases and J by 3 bases, leaving 5 bases between them. The germline V gene has CDR1 SGHDT and CDR2 YYEEEE. The CDR3 here is CASSRDYGYTF. The CDR3, as DNA: TGTGCCAGCAGTCGGGACTATGGCTACACCTTC.